One sample yielded the 7 T cell receptor beta chains listed below, sequenced in a study of CD8 T cells in ankylosing spondylitis. Points from the study as a whole: For ankylosing spondylitis blood, a TCR beta motif of 7 or 8 highly homologous variants appeared characteristic.

No antigen is known for these receptors. TCRdb ran MiXCR on the 5' RACE reads and lists one entry per CDR3 protein. The sample yields fewer than 400,000 distinct CDR3 sequences, around 7.6% seen once. Input material: blood, either unsorted or a sorted T cell fraction (not recorded which). Receptors were obtained from a male donor with ankylosing spondylitis.

V gene TRBV2 combines with J gene TRBJ2-3, with D uncertain. V dropped 8 bases and J dropped 8 bases, with 8 bases sitting between them. The CDR3 runs 10 residues. Per germline, CDR1 SNHLY and CDR2 FYNNEI. CDR3 region: CASQTLTQYF. For the CDR3, the DNA is TGTGCCAGCCAGACTCTTACGCAGTATTTT.

The chain recombines TRBV5-1 with TRBJ2-1; 9 positions agree with TRBD2. There are 15 residues in the CDR3. Germline lookup yields CDR1 SGHRS and CDR2 YFSETQ. The J segment lost 7 bases and the V segment lost 4 bases, leaving 9 bases of the junction unmatched. CDR3 coding DNA: TGCGCCAGCAGCCCTCCTAGCGGGAATGCGAATGAGCAGTTCTTC. Residues: CASSPPSGNANEQFF.

This clonotype occurred a few times. The chain has TRBV9 and TRBJ2-7; 7 positions agree with TRBD1. This CDR3 spans 15 amino acids. The V gene's germline CDR1 is SGDLS and CDR2 YYNGEE. V shed 0 bases, J shed 5 bases, and the junction held 8 bases outside the gene matches. CDR3 nucleotides: TGTGCCAGCAGCGTAGTGCCAGGGGGAACCCACGAGCAGTACTTC. This sequence encodes CASSVVPGGTHEQYF.

This rearrangement joins TRBV20-1 to TRBJ2-1, with D possibly being TRBD2 (5 bases). CDR3 length equals 13 residues. Germline V CDR1 and CDR2: DFQATT, SNEGSKA (reference sequence). Trimming stripped 0 bases from V and 8 bases from J, with 11 bases between. The CDR3 here is CSARDPQRDEQFF. In DNA form, the CDR3 reads TGCAGTGCTAGAGACCCACAGAGGGATGAGCAGTTCTTC.

This clonotype turned up a few times. CDR3 region: CASTKYPGSSSSYNEQFF. CDR3 DNA sequence: TGTGCCAGCACCAAATACCCGGGTAGCTCTAGCTCCTACAATGAGCAGTTCTTC. The J gene is TRBJ2-1, the V gene TRBV5-5; D gene uncertain. The CDR3 covers 18 residues. V was trimmed by 6 bases and J by 0 bases, leaving 22 bases between them. Germline V gene lookup returns CDR1 SGHKS and CDR2 YYEKEE (reference sequence). Complete variable domain (other parts from reference TRBV5-5 and TRBJ2-1): DAGVTQSPTHLIKTRGQQVTLRCSPISGHKSVSWYQQVLGQGPQFIFQYYEKEERGRGNFPDRFSARQFPNYSSELNVNALLLGDSALYLCASTKYPGSSSSYNEQFFGPGTRLTVL.

V and J are TRBV4-2 and TRBJ2-1, with D possibly being TRBD2 (5 bases). V was shortened by 1 base and J by 2 bases, with 15 bases between the two germline ends. Germline CDR1 reads LGHNA; CDR2 reads YNFKEQ. The CDR3 is 17 amino acids. CDR3: CASSQVLGSATYNEQFF. DNA of the CDR3: TGTGCCAGCAGCCAAGTATTGGGTAGCGCCACCTACAATGAGCAGTTCTTC.

The J gene is TRBJ2-3, the V gene TRBV27; D is undetermined. This CDR3 region has 15 residues. Trimming removed 6 bases from V and 0 bases from J, with 13 bases in between. Germline CDR1 reads MNHEY; CDR2 reads SMNVEV (reference sequence). The CDR3 DNA sequence: TGTGCCAGCAGCCCTGGCAGTTTTAGCACAGATACGCAGTATTTT. This codes for CASSPGSFSTDTQYF.